The entry that follows covers one TCR beta chain sequence. The germline gives CDR1 MNHEY, CDR2 SMNVEV (reference sequence). The CDR3 is made up of 14 amino acids. V was trimmed by 6 bases and J by 0 bases, leaving 11 bases between them. The sample comes from a study of blood T cell repertoires in COVID-19. Study summary: Acute-phase and convalescent COVID-19 samples originated in the United States, Italy and Spain. PBMCs, B-cell-depleted T cells, or T cells provided the cDNA or gDNA that made up the material.

Authors' data handling: Reference gene primer amplification gave nucleated cell count estimates. Clones were sequenced by immunoSEQ multiplex PCR, and TCRdb holds only the in-frame ones, with some missing. The DNA was the basis for D and trimming; V, J and clone size are from that table. The repertoire consists of roughly 150,000 clones, with more than 70% occurring once and the leading ten covering roughly 30%. V gene TRBV27 combines with J gene TRBJ1-1; D might be TRBD1 (5 bases). The sequenced material came from peripheral blood. This sequence was found in a human donor in a cohort sampled during active COVID-19. The CDR3 region has the DNA TGTGCCAGCAGCCGGCGCAGGGTGAACACTGAAGCTTTCTTT. Translated, it gives CASSRRRVNTEAFF.